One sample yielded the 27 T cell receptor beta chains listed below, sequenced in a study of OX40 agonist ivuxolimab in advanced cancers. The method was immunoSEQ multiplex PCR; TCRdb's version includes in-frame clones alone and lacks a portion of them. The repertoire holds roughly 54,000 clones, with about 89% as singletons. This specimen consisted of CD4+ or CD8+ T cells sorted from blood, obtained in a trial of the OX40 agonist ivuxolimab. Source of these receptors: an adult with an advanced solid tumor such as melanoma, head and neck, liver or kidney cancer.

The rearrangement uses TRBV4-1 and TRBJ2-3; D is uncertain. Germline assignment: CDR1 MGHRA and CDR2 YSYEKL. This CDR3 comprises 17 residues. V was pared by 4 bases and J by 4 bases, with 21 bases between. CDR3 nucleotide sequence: TGCGCCAGCAGCCGCCTTTGGGATAACAGTATGTCAGATACGCAGTATTTT. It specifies CASSRLWDNSMSDTQYF.

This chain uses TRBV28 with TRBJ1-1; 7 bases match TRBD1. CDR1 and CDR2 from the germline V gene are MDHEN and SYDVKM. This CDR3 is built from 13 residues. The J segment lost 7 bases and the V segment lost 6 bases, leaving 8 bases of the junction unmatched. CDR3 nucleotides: TGTGCCAGCAGGTCAGGGGACAGCCTTGAAGCTTTCTTT. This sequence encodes CASRSGDSLEAFF.

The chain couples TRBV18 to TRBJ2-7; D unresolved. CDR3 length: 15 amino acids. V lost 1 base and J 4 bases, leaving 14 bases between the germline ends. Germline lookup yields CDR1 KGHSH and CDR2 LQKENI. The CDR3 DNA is TGTGCCAGCTCACCACTGGCAACTCGCCCATACGAGCAGTACTTC. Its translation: CASSPLATRPYEQYF.

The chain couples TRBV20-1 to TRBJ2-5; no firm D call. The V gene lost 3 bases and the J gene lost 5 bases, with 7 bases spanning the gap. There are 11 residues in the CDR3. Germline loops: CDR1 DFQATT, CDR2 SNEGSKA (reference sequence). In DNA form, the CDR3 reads TGCAGTGCTAGGTTTGTGGAGACCCAGTACTTC. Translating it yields CSARFVETQYF.

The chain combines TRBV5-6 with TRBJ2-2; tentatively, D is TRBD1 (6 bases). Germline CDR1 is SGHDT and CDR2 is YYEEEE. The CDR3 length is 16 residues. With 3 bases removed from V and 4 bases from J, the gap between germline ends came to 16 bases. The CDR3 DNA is TGTGCCAGCAGCTCTCGACAGGCCGCGAGCACCGGGGAGCTGTTTTTT. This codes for CASSSRQAASTGELFF.

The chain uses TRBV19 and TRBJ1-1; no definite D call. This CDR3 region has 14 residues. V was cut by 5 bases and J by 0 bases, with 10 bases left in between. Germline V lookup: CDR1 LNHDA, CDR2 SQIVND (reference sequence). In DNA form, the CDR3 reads TGTGCCAGTAGTTCCCGGGCTATGAACACTGAAGCTTTCTTT. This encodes CASSSRAMNTEAFF. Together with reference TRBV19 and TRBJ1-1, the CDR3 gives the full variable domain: DGGITQSPKYLFRKEGQNVTLSCEQNLNHDAMYWYRQDPGQGLRLIYYSQIVNDFQKGDIAEGYSVSREKKESFPLTVTSAQKNPTAFYLCASSSRAMNTEAFFGQGTRLTVV.

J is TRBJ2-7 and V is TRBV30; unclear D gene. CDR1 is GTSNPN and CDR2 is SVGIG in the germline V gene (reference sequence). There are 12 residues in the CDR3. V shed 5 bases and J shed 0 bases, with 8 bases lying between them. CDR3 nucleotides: TGTGCCTGGGACCGCTACTCCTACGAGCAGTACTTC. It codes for CAWDRYSYEQYF.

Here the CDR3 DNA reads TGTGCCAGCGGGGACAGGGCGAACTATGGCTACACCTTC. It encodes CASGDRANYGYTF. The J gene is TRBJ1-2, the V gene TRBV6-1; 9 nucleotides line up with TRBD1. From germline, CDR1 is MNHNS and CDR2 SASEGT. V was clipped by 8 bases and J by 2 bases; unmatched bases: 3. There are 13 residues in the CDR3.

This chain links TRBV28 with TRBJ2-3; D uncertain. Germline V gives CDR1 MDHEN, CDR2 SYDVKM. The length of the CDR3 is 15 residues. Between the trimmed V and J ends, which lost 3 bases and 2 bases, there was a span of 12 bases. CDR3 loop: CASSLVGRHTDTQYF. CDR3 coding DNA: TGTGCCAGCAGTTTGGTAGGTCGCCACACAGATACGCAGTATTTT.

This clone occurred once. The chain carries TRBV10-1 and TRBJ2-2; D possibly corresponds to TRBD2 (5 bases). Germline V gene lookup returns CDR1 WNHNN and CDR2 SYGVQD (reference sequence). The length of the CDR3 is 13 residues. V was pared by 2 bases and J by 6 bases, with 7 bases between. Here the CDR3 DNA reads TGCGCCAGCAGTGAGATAGCGTCCGGGGAGCTGTTTTTT. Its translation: CASSEIASGELFF.

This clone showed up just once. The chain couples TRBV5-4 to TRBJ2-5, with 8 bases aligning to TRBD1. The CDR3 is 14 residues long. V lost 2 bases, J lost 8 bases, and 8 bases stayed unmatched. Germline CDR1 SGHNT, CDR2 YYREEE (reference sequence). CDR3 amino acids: CASSFGQGEETQYF. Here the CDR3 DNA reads TGTGCCAGCAGCTTCGGACAGGGAGAGGAAACCCAGTACTTC.

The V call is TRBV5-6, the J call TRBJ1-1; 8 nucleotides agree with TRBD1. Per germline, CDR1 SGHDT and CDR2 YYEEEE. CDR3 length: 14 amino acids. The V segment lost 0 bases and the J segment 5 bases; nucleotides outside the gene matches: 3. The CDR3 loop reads CASSLEQGGTEAFF. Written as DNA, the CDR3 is TGTGCCAGCAGCTTGGAACAGGGGGGGACTGAAGCTTTCTTT.

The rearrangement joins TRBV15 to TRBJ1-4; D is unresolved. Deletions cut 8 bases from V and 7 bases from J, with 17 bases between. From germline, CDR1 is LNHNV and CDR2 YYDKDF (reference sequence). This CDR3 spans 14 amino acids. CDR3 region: CATGAPGDGEKLFF. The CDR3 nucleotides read TGTGCCACCGGCGCTCCTGGAGACGGTGAAAAACTGTTTTTT.

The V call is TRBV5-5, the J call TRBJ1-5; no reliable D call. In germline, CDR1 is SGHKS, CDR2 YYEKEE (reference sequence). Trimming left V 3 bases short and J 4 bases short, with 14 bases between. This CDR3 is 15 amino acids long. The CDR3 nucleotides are TGTGCCAGCAGCTGGGGTTATACAGTAAATCAGCCCCAGCATTTT. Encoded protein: CASSWGYTVNQPQHF.

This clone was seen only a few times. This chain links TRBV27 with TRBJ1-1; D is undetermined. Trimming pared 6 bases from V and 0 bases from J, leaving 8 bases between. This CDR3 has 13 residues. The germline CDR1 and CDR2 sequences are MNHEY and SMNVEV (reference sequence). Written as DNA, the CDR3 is TGTGCCAGCAGGTTGGGTGTGAACACTGAAGCTTTCTTT. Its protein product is CASRLGVNTEAFF.

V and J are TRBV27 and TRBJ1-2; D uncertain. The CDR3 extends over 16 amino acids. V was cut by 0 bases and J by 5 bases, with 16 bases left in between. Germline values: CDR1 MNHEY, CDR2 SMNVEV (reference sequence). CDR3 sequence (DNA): TGTGCCAGCAGTTTATCCGGGAGCGTTCGGAGTTATGGCTACACCTTC. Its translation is CASSLSGSVRSYGYTF.

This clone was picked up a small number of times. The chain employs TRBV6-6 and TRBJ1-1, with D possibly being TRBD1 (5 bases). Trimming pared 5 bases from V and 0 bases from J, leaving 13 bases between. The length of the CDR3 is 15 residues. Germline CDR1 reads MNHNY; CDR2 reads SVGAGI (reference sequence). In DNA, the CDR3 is TGTGCCAGCAGTCCCTCCCGGGGGATGAACACTGAAGCTTTCTTT. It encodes CASSPSRGMNTEAFF.

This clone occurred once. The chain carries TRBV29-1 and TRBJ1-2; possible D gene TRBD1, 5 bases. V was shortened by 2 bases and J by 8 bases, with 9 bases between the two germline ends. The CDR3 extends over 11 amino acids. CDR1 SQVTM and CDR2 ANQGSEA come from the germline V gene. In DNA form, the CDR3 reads TGCAGCGTTGAAACGGGGGAAGGCTACACCTTC. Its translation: CSVETGEGYTF.

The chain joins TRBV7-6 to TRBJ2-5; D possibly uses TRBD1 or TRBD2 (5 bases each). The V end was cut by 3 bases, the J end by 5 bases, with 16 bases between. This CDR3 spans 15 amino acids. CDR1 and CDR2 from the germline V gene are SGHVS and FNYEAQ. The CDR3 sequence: CASSFPGPLGETQYF. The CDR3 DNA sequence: TGTGCCAGCAGCTTTCCGGGACCCCTTGGGGAGACCCAGTACTTC.

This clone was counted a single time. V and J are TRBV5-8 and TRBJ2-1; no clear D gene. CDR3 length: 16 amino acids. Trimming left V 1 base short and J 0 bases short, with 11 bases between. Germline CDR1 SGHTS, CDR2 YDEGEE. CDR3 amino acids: CASSLFGLSSYNEQFF. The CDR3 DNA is TGTGCCAGCAGCTTGTTCGGGCTTAGCTCCTACAATGAGCAGTTCTTC.

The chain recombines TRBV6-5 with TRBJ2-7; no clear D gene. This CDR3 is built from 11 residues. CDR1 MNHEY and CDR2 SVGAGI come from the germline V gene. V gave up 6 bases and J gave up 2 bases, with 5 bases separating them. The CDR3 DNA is TGTGCCAGCAGGAACGCCTACGAGCAGTACTTC. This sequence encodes CASRNAYEQYF.

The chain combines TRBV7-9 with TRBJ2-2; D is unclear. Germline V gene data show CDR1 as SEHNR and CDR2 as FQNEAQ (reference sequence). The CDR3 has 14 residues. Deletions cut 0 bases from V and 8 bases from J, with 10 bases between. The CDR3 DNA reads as TGTGCCAGCAGCTTAGCAGGTTTCTCGGGGGAGCTGTTTTTT. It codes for CASSLAGFSGELFF. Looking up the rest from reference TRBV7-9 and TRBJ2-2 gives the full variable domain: DTGVSQNPRHKITKRGQNVTFRCDPISEHNRLYWYRQTLGQGPEFLTYFQNEAQLEKSRLLSDRFSAERPKGSFSTLEIQRTEQGDSAMYLCASSLAGFSGELFFGEGSRLTVL.

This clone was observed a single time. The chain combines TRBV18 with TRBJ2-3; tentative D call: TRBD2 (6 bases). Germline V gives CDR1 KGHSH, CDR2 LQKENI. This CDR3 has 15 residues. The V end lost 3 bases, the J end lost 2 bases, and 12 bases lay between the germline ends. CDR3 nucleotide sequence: TGTGCCAGCTCACCGGGACTGGGTTTCACAGATACGCAGTATTTT. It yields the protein CASSPGLGFTDTQYF.

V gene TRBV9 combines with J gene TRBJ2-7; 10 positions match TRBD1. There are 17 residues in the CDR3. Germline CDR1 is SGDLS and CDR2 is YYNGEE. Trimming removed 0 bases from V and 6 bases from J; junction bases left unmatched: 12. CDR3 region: CASSVGVLGTGDFEQYF. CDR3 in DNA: TGTGCCAGCAGCGTAGGAGTTTTGGGGACAGGGGATTTCGAGCAGTACTTC. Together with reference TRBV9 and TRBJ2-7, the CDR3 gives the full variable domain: DSGVTQTPKHLITATGQRVTLRCSPRSGDLSVYWYQQSLDQGLQFLIQYYNGEERAKGNILERFSAQQFPDLHSELNLSSLELGDSALYFCASSVGVLGTGDFEQYFGPGTRLTVT.

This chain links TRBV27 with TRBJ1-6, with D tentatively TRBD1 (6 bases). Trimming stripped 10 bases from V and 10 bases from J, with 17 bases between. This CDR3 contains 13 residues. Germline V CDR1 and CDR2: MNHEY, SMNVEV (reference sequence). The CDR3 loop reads CATQWGAGSPLHF. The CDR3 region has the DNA TGTGCCACCCAGTGGGGGGCCGGGTCACCCCTCCACTTT.

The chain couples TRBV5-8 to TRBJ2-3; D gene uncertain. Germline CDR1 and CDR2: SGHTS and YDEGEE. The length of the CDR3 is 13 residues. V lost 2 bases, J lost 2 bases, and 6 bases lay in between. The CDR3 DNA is TGTGCCAGCAGCTTAATGGCCACAGATACGCAGTATTTT. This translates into CASSLMATDTQYF.

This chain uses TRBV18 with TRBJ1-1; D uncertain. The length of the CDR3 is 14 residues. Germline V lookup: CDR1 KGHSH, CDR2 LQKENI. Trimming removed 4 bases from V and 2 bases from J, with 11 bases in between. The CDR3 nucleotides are TGTGCCAGCTCACGGACGGCAGAAAACACTGAAGCTTTCTTT. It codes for CASSRTAENTEAFF.